This T cell receptor beta chain was identified during a study of shared clonotypes between healthy human individuals (TCRdb year 2020). About the study as a whole: The cohort comprised two women and a few men aged 18 to 49 years. For each donor, three plates each were used for CD4 naive and CD4 memory, two plates were used for CD8 naive, and one plate was used for CD8 memory. To estimate repertoire size and how much clonotypes are shared between individuals, the study performed deep sequencing of blood TCR repertoires from a handful of healthy adults. To increase sequencing depth and limit assay-specific biases, TCR repertoire library preparation and sequencing were carried out by different laboratories using diverse techniques. Leukapheresis yielded between about 0.94 and 10 billion PBMCs per donor. Overall study outcomes, separate from this receptor: Naive subsets generally had larger estimated clonotype richness than memory subsets. Even with the large sequencing depth, rarefaction of the sorted-subset datasets indicated that sequencing was incomplete. The small number of donors limited the genetic and exposure-history diversity represented. Based on pairwise subsampling, the degree of clonotype sharing among donors was expected to be affected by sequencing depth. Clonotypes shared by all four sorted-subset donors showed higher generation probabilities than non-shared clonotypes. Across several donors, approximately 4.9% of naive CD4, approximately 4% of naive CD8, around 2.1% of memory CD4, and about 0.44% of memory CD8 clonotypes were shared. Sampling was restricted to blood, and TCR repertoires in tissue are likely to differ from TCR repertoires in blood.

From the cysteine through the phenylalanine, the CDR3 covers 16 amino acids. The CDR3 DNA has 48 bases and is translated from base 1. Based on the germline V gene (reference sequence), the CDR1 and CDR2 sequences are LNHDA and SQIVND. Trimming takes 3 bases from V and 2 bases from J, and the germline ends sit 14 bases apart. TCR CDR3 regions were amplified from genomic DNA by multiplex PCR using the deep immunoSEQ assay. Extracted genomic DNA from each cell subset was distributed evenly across all wells of several immunoSEQ 96-well plates, and each plate was treated as a replicate. For sorted subsets, around 0.2 ug genomic DNA, equal to 30,000 to 35,000 T cell genomes, was loaded into each replicate PCR. The purified libraries were quantified using a Qubit 3.0 fluorometer, sized with a Bioanalyzer 2100, and then quantified again using the KAPA Library Quantification kit. Every immunoSEQ 96-well plate was sequenced on a separate single-read 150-cycle Illumina NextSeq 550 flow cell. For the original study's pipeline: Because the immunoSEQ output included only junctional sequences and no quality scores, the filtering could not be the same as the filtering used for full-length reads. To assign V/J genes and CDR3, sequences were annotated against IMGT germline references using PyIR, a Python wrapper for IgBLAST v1.9. Reads were filtered out if the reads had weak V/J assignments (E-value above 1e-6), no CDR3, stop codons, out-of-frame junctions, or ambiguous translated residues. V3J clonotypes were defined by identical inferred V gene, J gene, and CDR3 amino acid sequence. To compute the percentage overlap between repertoires, the number of shared unique clonotypes was divided by the size of the smaller repertoire. RTK rarefaction, the Chao1 estimator, and Recon v2.1 estimates of unobserved clonotypes were used to assess repertoire richness. For all TCRbeta clonotypes obtained by the gDNA method from a few donors, generation probabilities were computed with OLGA. TCRdb took this table from immuneACCESS and kept in-frame rearrangements with V and J called. Such tables lack part of the clones; where checked against another copy, unresolved V genes explain under half of the gap, and the rest is unexplained. V and J calls plus clone size are reproduced from that table; the DNA served to infer D and trimming. For this sample the table gives 2 million to 2.5 million clones, of which 80% to 95% were detected only once. In total, the top ten clones hold roughly 0.39% of the sample.

Donors were healthy HIV-negative adults with no recently reported acute infections or vaccinations. Every donor was a Caucasian adult living in Nashville, Tennessee, USA. CD4+ T cells were enriched through magnetic negative selection, after which naive cells were positively selected on CD45RA and the remaining negative fraction served as the memory subset. Blood was obtained by leukapheresis, after which PBMCs were separated by Ficoll-Histopaque density gradient centrifugation and cryopreserved in liquid nitrogen vapor phase. Analytical flow cytometry was used to check the purity and quantity of each magnetically sorted T cell population. From each sorted fraction, genomic DNA was isolated and quantified by UV absorbance on a Nanodrop 2000c. Comment on this clone: What this receptor recognizes is not known. The record has no base qualities; no much larger clone is one base away.

The rearrangement combines TRBV19 with TRBJ2-1; D gene: possibly TRBD2, on 5 matching bases. The specimen was naive CD4+ T cells from PBMCs. This specimen's cell subset or site label, per the study, means: CD45RA+ positively selected. This receptor was identified in a man aged 18 to 30 in good health. Some clones in this sample may be carry-over from other donors' samples. The DNA sequence is given as TGTGCCAGTAGTATCGGCGGATCGAGGGCCTACAATGAGCAGTTCTTC. This encodes CASSIGGSRAYNEQFF.